This T cell receptor (beta chain) is from a study of blood T cell repertoires in COVID-19. Whole-study context: Sites across the United States, Italy and Spain contributed samples from acute and convalescent COVID-19.

The CDR3 spans 12 residues. Losses at the gene ends were 6 bases for V and 8 bases for J; bases not matched to a gene: 5. Germline loops: CDR1 LGHDT, CDR2 YNNKEL (reference sequence). In the authors' workflow: For nucleated cells, counts were estimated from reference gene primer amplification. TCRdb's copy holds only in-frame clones and misses some; the assay was immunoSEQ multiplex PCR. For V, J and clone size, that table is used; D and trimming come from the DNA. The sample holds some 130,000 clones, approximately 78% seen once. The source is a man aged 60 to 69 who had recovered from COVID-19. V usage is TRBV3-1 (or the pseudogene TRBV3-2) and J usage is TRBJ1-2, with 8 nucleotides matching TRBD1. The material sequenced was peripheral blood. The CDR3 DNA sequence: TGTGCCAGCAGGGAGACAGGGGCCGGCTACACCTTC. Its protein product is CASRETGAGYTF.